The source of this T cell receptor beta chain is a study of cytomegalovirus exposure and HLA in healthy donors (dated by TCRdb to about 2017). At the level of the whole study: An earlier analysis of approximately 640 of the donors reported roughly 270 Gb of sequence data and some 120 million unique TCR beta sequences from around 200 million T cells. An early release covering over 500 HLA-typed donors comprised approximately 300 gigabases of sequencing data and 85 million to 100 million unique TCR sequences. Of the 398 genotyped donors, approximately 80% fell in the genetic ancestry cluster associated with self-reported Caucasian donors. The aim of the study was to test whether cataloging public T cell receptors could identify signatures of past pathogen exposure. The study used immunosequencing to profile the T cell repertoires of several hundred subjects and linked those repertoires to cytomegalovirus serostatus. Along with the 666-subject first cohort, a separate validation cohort of over a hundred different subjects was used. High-throughput TCR immunosequencing, statistical association of individual TCRs with disease status, and machine learning were combined to predict cytomegalovirus infection status. To study patterns of TCR occurrence, a later analysis re-analyzed previously published TCR beta repertoires from 666 donors and added high-resolution HLA genotyping. Rather than using new phenotypic data, the later analysis identified candidate immune exposures from TCR beta sequences and from how often those sequences occurred across donors. To decide whether each TCR beta V gene segment behaved as functional or pseudogenic, an earlier analysis of some 540 of the donors relied on high-throughput TCR beta sequencing. Donor age, sex, ethnicity and CMV serostatus were collected together with the repertoire data. A later genetic analysis used genome-wide SNP genotypes for about 65% of the roughly 700 donors, treating that subset as a discovery cohort. Every discovery cohort repertoire had been produced on one sequencing platform. HLA typing included class I and class II loci at four-digit resolution. Typing coverage varied by locus: roughly 620-640 donors for A, B, C, DRB1 and DQB1; approximately 500 for DQA1; 600 to 610 for DPA1; approximately 490 for DPB1. Roughly five DR-DQ haplotypes were handled as single units for association and clustering, since linkage in the cohort was strong. On average, about 240,000 unique TCR beta nucleotide sequences were sequenced per donor among more than 350 genotyped donors of the cohort, with roughly 18% of those sequences being non-productive.

Preparation of the library involved the immunoSEQ multiplex PCR assay. A mixture of 60 forward primers for TCR Vbeta segments and 13 reverse primers for TCR Jbeta segments was used in the multiplex PCR. The CDR3 region of rearranged TCR beta genes was amplified from genomic DNA with a multiplex PCR assay. The amplified TCR beta libraries were sequenced on the Illumina HiSeq System as 87-base-pair reads. As for how the authors treated the data: A later analysis tallied 75 million to 95 million unique TCR beta chains across the 666 repertoires, and approximately 12 million of those chains were shared by two or more donors. Raw reads were error-corrected and collapsed into unique sequences by a nearest-neighbor algorithm in which closely related sequences were merged to remove PCR and sequencing errors. CDR3 sequences were aligned to IMGT reference sequences to assign V, D and J gene segments. Each retained sequence needed at least a six-nucleotide match to both a V gene segment and a J gene segment. Rearrangements were called productive when the CDR3 lacked stop codons and stayed in frame with V and J; all others were non-productive. Following IMGT convention, CDR3 was defined as the stretch from the second conserved V-encoded cysteine up to the conserved J-encoded phenylalanine. The earlier analysis of fewer than 750 of the donors excluded sequences that lacked an unambiguous match to a single V gene segment. An earlier analysis of 450 to 650 of the donors called V segments functional above 56.7% productive rearrangements and segregating when the between-donor standard deviation exceeded 5%. A statistical classification framework was built for diagnosing cytomegalovirus status from the catalog of TCR beta chain sequences. In a later analysis, TCR nucleotide sequences were compared against IMGT/GENE-DB human TR gene sequences so that V and J genes could be assigned. A later analysis assigned CDR3 sequences and most-parsimonious VDJ recombination scenarios with the TCRdist pipeline. In a later analysis, each TCR beta chain was defined by its CDR3 amino acid sequence together with its V-gene family, and reads lacking a unique V-gene family were excluded. As a way to deal with suspected cross-contamination and a sequencing artifact, a later analysis dropped hundreds of nucleotide sequences that were highly shared and had low generation probability. In a later analysis, a clonal expansion index for each public chain was calculated from normalized within-repertoire ranks of inferred template counts. In a later analysis, generation probabilities were computed using a VDJ recombination model fitted to out-of-frame rearrangements, and the results were checked against IGoR. In a later analysis, TCR-TCR, TCR-HLA and TCR-CMV co-occurrence was scored with hypergeometric tests, and a repertoire-size bias correction was applied to TCR pairs. False discovery rates were estimated in a later analysis by permuting HLA or CMV assignments 20 times. In a later analysis, co-occurring TCRs were grouped with DBSCAN, and TCRdist sequence similarity was added when clustering was performed within HLA-allele-positive subsets. For co-occurrence clustering, repertoires with fewer than 30,000 or more than 120,000 public chains were excluded, along with five repertoires with anomalous nucleotide sharing. Sourced from immuneACCESS, this table was stored by TCRdb with only in-frame sequences that have V and J called. A share of the clones is absent; for the studies checked, an unresolved V gene accounts for under half, and the remainder has no known explanation. From that table come the V and J calls and clone size; the DNA was used to work out D and trimming. This sample holds about 130,000 clones; approximately 81% were observed only once. The ten largest clones capture under 5% of the sample.

V is shortened by 0 bases, J by 1 base, and the region joining them spans 9 bases. For CDR1 and CDR2, the germline V gene lists SGHRS and YFSETQ. Counted from cysteine to phenylalanine, this CDR3 has 15 amino acids. Just CDR3 DNA is preserved here, 45 bases in frame from base 1. General findings and caveats noted by the study authors: Broadly in line with IMGT annotations, most TCR beta V segments showed up in productive rearrangements about 87% or about 30% of the time in an earlier analysis of 587 of the donors. Linkage disequilibrium might explain the correlated functional status among segregating V segments, but an unknown experimental factor could not be excluded. A few of the identified cytomegalovirus-associated TCR beta chains were confirmed in vitro to be specific for cytomegalovirus antigens. The study gave a list of roughly 150 TCR beta chains associated with cytomegalovirus. Approximately 18 rarely observed V segments, including chromosome 9 orphons, were excluded from the earlier analysis of several hundred of the donors because counts were too low. In a later analysis, several top co-occurrence clusters were reported to appear linked to parvovirus B19, influenza, CMV and Epstein-Barr virus. In this cohort, only TCR beta chains were sequenced, and detectable features were limited by the absence of alpha or paired-chain data. The authors suggested that the approach could potentially be generalized to other disease states and immunological phenotypes. For the cohort, immune exposure information was limited to CMV serostatus. Cytomegalovirus status was reported to be diagnosed by the classifier with high specificity and sensitivity in both the original and validation cohorts. A further reported finding was that TCR beta sequences accurately predicted the HLA-A and HLA-B alleles for most subjects in the first cohort. A cluster of highly shared sequence variants was judged likely to be a technical artifact of the sequencing pipeline. HLA typing was unavailable for some donors at each locus, so association tests used only the typed subset. V-gene and J-gene trimming of TCR beta chains was associated with a missense DCLRE1C variant in a later genetic analysis, and the association was replicated in an independent cohort. Roughly uniform sequencing depth across donors was assumed in presence/absence analyses, although this assumption may not hold. Most TCR sequences were seen in very few donors, while some public TCRs were found in many individuals. A later analysis found that HLA-associated TCR beta chains were more clonally expanded and had lower generation probabilities than equally common non-associated chains. When HLA alleles, especially DR and DQ, strongly co-occurred, attributing TCR associations to individual alleles was difficult. A later analysis found that most CMV-associated TCR beta chains appeared HLA-restricted, with HLA associations seemingly driven largely by CMV exposure. Because the 87-base-pair reads could not distinguish some IMGT-functional V segments, including TRBV6-2 and TRBV6-3, those segments were excluded. A later genetic analysis reported fewer N-insertions in productive TCRs among donors in an Asian-associated ancestry cluster than the roughly 650-donor mean. At a false discovery rate of 0.05, a later analysis linked about 17,000 TCR beta sequences to specific HLA alleles. According to a later analysis, TCR association rates differed among HLA loci, with DRB1 alleles showing the most associated TCRs and HLA-C alleles showing the fewest.

A word on this clone: Its antigen is unknown. Nothing much larger sits one base from this clone, and base qualities are not available.

In total, over 600 healthy bone marrow donors made up the cohort. All cohort members were sampled while nominally healthy, although unrecorded immune exposures were likely present. The donor tested CMV seropositive, placing the donor among the 250 to 350 seropositive members of the cohort. A peripheral blood sample was collected from each donor, and TCR beta sequencing was performed on peripheral blood mononuclear cells. The Qiagen DNeasy Blood Extraction Kit was used to extract genomic DNA from the blood cell samples. The V gene is TRBV5-1 and the J gene is TRBJ2-3; the D gene is perhaps TRBD1, from 5 matching bases. The source of this sequence is a man between 18 and 29 years old in good health and CMV-seropositive. Input material: PBMCs. The CDR3 protein sequence reads: CASSLGQPGTDTQYF. The DNA sequence follows: TGCGCCAGCAGCTTGGGACAGCCGGGCACAGATACGCAGTATTTT.